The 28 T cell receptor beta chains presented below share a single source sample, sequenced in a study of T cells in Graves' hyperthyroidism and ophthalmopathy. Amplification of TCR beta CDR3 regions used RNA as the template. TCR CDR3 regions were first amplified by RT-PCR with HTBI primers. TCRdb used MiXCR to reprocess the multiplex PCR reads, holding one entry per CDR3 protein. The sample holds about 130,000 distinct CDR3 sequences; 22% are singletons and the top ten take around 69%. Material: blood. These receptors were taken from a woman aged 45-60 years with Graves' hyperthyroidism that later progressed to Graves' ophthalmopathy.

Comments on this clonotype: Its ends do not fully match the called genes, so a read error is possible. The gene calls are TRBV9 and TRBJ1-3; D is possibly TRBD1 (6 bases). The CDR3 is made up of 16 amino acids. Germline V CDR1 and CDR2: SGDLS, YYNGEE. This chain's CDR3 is CAGSVEGGVPGNTIYF. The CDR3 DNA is TGTGCCGGCAGCGTAGAGGGGGGGGTCCCTGGAAACACCATATATTTT.

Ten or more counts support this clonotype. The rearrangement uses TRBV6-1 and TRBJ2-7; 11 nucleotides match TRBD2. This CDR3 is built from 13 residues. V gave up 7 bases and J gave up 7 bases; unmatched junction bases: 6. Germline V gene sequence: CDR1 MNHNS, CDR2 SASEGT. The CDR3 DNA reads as TGTGCCAGCAAACTAGCGGGAGTACAGGAGCAGTACTTC. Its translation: CASKLAGVQEQYF.

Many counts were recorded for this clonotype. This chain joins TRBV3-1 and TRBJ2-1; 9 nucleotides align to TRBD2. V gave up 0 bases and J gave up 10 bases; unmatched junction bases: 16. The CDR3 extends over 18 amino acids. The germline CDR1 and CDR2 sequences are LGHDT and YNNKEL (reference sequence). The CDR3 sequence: CASSQEGRGAGGPLEQFF. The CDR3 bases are TGTGCCAGCAGCCAAGAGGGCCGAGGAGCGGGAGGCCCTCTGGAGCAGTTCTTC.

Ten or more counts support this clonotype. The CDR3 DNA reads as TGTGCCAGCAGCCTCACAGGGGAGGGTAGCTACGAGCAGTACTTC. It encodes CASSLTGEGSYEQYF. The V gene is TRBV12-3 or TRBV12-4, the J gene TRBJ2-7; D may correspond to TRBD1 or TRBD2 (7 bases each). This CDR3 has 15 amino acids. V lost 6 bases and J lost 3, with 18 bases in between.

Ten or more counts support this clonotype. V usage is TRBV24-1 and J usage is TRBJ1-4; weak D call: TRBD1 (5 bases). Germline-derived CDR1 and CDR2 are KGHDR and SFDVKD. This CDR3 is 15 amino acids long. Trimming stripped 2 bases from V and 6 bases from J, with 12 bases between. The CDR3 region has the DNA TGTGCCACCAGTGATTCTTCGGCAGGGCATGAAAAACTGTTTTTT. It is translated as CATSDSSAGHEKLFF.

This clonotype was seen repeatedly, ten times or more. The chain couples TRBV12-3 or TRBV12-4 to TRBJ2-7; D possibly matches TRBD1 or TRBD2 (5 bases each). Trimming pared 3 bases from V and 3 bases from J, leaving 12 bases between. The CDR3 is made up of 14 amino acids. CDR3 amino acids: CASSFVGDGYEQYF. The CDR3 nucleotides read TGTGCCAGCAGTTTTGTAGGGGACGGCTACGAGCAGTACTTC.

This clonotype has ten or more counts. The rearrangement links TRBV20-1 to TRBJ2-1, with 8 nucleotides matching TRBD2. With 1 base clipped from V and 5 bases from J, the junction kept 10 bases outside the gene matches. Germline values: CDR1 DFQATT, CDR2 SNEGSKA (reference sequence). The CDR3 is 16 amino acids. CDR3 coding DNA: TGCAGTGCTAGAGTTGCGGGACTAGTTTCCCACAATGAGCAGTTCTTC. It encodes CSARVAGLVSHNEQFF.

CDR3 DNA sequence: TGCGCCAGCAGCTTCCCCCGGACTAGCGGAAACAATGAGCAGTTCTTC. Protein sequence: CASSFPRTSGNNEQFF. The genes are TRBV5-1 and TRBJ2-1, with 10 bases that match TRBD2. The J segment lost 5 bases and the V segment lost 2 bases, leaving 7 bases of the junction unmatched. Germline CDR1 reads SGHRS; CDR2 reads YFSETQ. The CDR3 contains 16 residues.

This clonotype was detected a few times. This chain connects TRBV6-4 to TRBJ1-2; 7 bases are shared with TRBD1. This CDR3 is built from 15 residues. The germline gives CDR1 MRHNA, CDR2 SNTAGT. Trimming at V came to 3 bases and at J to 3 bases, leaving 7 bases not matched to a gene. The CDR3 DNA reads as TGTGCCAGCAGTGAGCGGACCAGGGGGTACTATGGCTACACCTTC. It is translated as CASSERTRGYYGYTF.

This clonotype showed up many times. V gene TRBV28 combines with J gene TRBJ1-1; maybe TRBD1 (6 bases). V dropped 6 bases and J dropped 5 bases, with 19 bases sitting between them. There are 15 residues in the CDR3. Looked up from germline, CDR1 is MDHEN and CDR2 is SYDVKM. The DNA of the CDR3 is TGTGCCAGCAGCCCGCTACGGGACAAGATTACTGAAGCTTTCTTT. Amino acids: CASSPLRDKITEAFF. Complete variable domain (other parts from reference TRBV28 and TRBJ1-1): DVKVTQSSRYLVKRTGEKVFLECVQDMDHENMFWYRQDPGLGLRLIYFSYDVKMKEKGDIPEGYSVSREKKERFSLILESASTNQTSMYLCASSPLRDKITEAFFGQGTRLTVV.

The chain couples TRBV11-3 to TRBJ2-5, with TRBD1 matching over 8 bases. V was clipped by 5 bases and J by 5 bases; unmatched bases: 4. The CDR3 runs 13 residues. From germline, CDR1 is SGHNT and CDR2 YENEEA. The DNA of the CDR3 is TGTGCCAGCAGCCCAGGGGGCGGGGAGACCCAGTACTTC. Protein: CASSPGGGETQYF.

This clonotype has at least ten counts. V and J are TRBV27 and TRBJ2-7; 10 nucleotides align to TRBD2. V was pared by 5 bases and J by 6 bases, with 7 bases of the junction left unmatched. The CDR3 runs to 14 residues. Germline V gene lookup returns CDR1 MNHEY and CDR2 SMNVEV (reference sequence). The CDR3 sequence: CASSPRGLAAEQYF. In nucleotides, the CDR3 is TGTGCCAGCAGTCCCCGCGGACTAGCGGCCGAGCAGTACTTC.

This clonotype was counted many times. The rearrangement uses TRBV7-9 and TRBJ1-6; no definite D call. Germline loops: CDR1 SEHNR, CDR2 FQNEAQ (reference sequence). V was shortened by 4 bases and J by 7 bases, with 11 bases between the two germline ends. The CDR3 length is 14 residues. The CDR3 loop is CASSSGVGNSPLHF. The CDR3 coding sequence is TGTGCCAGCAGCTCCGGGGTGGGGAATTCACCCCTCCACTTT.

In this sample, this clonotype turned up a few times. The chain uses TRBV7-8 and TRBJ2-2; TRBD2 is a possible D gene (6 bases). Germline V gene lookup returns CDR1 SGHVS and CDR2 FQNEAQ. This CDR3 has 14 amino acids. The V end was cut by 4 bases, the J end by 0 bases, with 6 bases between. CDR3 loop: CASSWGANTGELFF. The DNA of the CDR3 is TGTGCCAGCAGCTGGGGGGCGAACACCGGGGAGCTGTTTTTT. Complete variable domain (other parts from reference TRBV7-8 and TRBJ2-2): GAGVSQSPRYKVAKRGQDVALRCDPISGHVSLFWYQQALGQGPEFLTYFQNEAQLDKSGLPSDRFFAERPEGSVSTLKIQRTQQEDSAVYLCASSWGANTGELFFGEGSRLTVL.

The CDR3 region has the DNA TGTGCCAGCAGCTACGCTCCCGAAAGGGTCACAGATACGCAGTATTTT. This translates into CASSYAPERVTDTQYF. The chain joins TRBV2 to TRBJ2-3, with D unresolved. Trimming shortened V by 6 bases and J by 2 bases, and 18 bases separated the two germline ends. Germline V gives CDR1 SNHLY, CDR2 FYNNEI. This CDR3 comprises 16 residues.

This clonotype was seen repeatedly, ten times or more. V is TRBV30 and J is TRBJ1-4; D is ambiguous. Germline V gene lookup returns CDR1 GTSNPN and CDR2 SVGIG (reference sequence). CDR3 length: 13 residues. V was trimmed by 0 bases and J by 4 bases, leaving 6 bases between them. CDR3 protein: CAWSVGVNEKLFF. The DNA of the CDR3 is TGTGCCTGGAGTGTCGGGGTTAATGAAAAACTGTTTTTT.

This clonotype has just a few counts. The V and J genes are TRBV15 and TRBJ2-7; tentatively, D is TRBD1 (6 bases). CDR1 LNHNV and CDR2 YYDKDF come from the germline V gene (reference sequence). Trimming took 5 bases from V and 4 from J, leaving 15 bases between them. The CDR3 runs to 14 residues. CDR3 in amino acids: CATSRSTGLYEQYF. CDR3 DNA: TGTGCCACCAGCCGATCGACAGGTCTGTACGAGCAGTACTTC. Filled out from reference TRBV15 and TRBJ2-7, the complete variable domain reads DAMVIQNPRYQVTQFGKPVTLSCSQTLNHNVMYWYQQKSSQAPKLLFHYYDKDFNNEADTPDNFQSRRPNTSFCFLDIRSPGLGDTAMYLCATSRSTGLYEQYFGPGTRLTVT.

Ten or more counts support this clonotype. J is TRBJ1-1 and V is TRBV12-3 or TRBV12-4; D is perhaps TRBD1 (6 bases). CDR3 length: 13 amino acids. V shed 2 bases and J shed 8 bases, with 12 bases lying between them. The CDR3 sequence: CASSLRPGAEAFF. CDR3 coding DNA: TGTGCCAGCAGTTTAAGGCCAGGGGCCGAAGCTTTCTTT.

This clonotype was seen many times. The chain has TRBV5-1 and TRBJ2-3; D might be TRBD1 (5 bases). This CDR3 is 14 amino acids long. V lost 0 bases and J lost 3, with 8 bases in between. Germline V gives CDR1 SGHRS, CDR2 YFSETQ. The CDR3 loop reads CASSLATVTDTQYF. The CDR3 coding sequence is TGCGCCAGCAGCTTGGCGACAGTAACAGATACGCAGTATTTT.

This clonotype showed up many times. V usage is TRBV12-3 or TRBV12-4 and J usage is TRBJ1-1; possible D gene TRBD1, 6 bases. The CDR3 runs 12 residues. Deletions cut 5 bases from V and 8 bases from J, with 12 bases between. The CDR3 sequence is CASSPQGGEAFF. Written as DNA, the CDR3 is TGTGCCAGCAGTCCACAGGGAGGGGAAGCTTTCTTT.

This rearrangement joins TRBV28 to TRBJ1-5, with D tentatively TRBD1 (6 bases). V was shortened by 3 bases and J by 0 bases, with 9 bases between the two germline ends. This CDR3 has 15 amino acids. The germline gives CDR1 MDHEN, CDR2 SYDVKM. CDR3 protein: CASSFGGYSNQPQHF. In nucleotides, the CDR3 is TGTGCCAGCAGTTTTGGGGGCTATAGCAATCAGCCCCAGCATTTT.

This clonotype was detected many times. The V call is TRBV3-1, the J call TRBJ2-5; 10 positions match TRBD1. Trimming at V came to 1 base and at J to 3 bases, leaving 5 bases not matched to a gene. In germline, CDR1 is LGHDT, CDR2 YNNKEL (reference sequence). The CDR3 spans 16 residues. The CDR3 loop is CASSQGDGTGEETQYF. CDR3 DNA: TGTGCCAGCAGCCAAGGCGACGGGACAGGGGAAGAGACCCAGTACTTC.

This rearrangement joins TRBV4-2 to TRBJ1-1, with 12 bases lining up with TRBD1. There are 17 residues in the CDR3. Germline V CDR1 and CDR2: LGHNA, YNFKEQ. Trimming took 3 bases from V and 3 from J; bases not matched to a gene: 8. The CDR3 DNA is TGTGCCAGCAGCCAGGGGGACAGGGGGCGGGTTGACACTGAAGCTTTCTTT. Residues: CASSQGDRGRVDTEAFF.

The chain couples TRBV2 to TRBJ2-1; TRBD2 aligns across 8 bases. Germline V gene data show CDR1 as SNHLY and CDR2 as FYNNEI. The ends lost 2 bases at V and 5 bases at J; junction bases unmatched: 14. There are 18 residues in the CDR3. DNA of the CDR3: TGTGCCAGCAGTGAACGTCCCTGGTGGCGGGAGGCCGACAATGAGCAGTTCTTC. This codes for CASSERPWWREADNEQFF. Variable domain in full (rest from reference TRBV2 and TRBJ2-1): EPEVTQTPSHQVTQMGQEVILRCVPISNHLYFYWYRQILGQKVEFLVSFYNNEISEKSEIFDDQFSVERPDGSNFTLKIRSTKLEDSAMYFCASSERPWWREADNEQFFGPGTRLTVL.

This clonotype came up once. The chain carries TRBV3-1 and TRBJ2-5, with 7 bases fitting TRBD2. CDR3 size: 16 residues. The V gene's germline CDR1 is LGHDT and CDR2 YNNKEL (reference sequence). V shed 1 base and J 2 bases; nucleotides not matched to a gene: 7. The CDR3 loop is CASSQGFGRTQETQYF. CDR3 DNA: TGTGCCAGCAGCCAAGGTTTCGGGAGGACTCAAGAGACCCAGTACTTC.

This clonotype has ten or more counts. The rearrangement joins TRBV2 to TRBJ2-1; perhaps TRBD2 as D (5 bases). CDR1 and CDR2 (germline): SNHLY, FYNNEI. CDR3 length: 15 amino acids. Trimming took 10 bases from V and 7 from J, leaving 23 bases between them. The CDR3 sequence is CATGLNVLVGNEQFF. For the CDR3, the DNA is TGTGCCACCGGGTTAAACGTACTAGTTGGGAATGAGCAGTTCTTC.

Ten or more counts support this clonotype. CDR3 region: CASSQAGSYYGYTF. The DNA of the CDR3 is TGTGCCAGCAGCCAAGCCGGGAGCTACTATGGCTACACCTTC. The rearrangement joins TRBV3-1 to TRBJ1-2; D is unresolved. The CDR3 spans 14 residues. V dropped 1 base and J dropped 3 bases, with 9 bases sitting between them. The germline V gene has CDR1 LGHDT and CDR2 YNNKEL (reference sequence).

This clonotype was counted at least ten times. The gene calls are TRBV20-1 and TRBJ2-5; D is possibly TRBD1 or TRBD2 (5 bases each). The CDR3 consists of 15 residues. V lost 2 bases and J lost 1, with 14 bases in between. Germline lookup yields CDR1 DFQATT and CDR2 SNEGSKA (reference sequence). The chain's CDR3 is CSARIGDVPQETQYF. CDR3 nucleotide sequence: TGCAGTGCTAGAATAGGGGACGTTCCCCAAGAGACCCAGTACTTC.